Below, 19 T cell receptor beta chains from the same sample are listed, as sequenced in a study of tumor-infiltrating lymphocytes in primary liver carcinoma. Synthesis of TCR beta cDNA was carried out from about 0.55 ug total RNA with a constant-region primer. Libraries covering TCR beta were generated through three nested multiplex PCR rounds (using a slightly modified ARM-PCR). TRBV1-TRBV30 forward primers and a C-beta reverse primer were used in the first two PCR rounds, which each ran for 9 to 10 cycles. Each CDR3 protein gets one entry after TCRdb re-called the multiplex PCR reads with MiXCR. The repertoire consists of 250,000 to 400,000 distinct CDR3 sequences, with less than 75% occurring once and the leading ten covering roughly 8.6%. Germline DNA was extracted too, while blood RNA derived from unsorted whole blood. The material sequenced was peripheral blood. These receptors all stem from a man aged 35 to 55 with primary liver carcinoma and hepatitis B virus infection.

As concerns this clonotype: At one boundary the junction diverges from the germline segment, which might be a read error. This chain links TRBV5-1 with TRBJ1-2; perhaps TRBD1 as D (5 bases). CDR1 and CDR2 from the germline V gene are SGHRS and YFSETQ. This CDR3 has 15 amino acids. The CDR3 DNA follows: TGCGCCAGCAGCTTGGTGAGGGTCACGGGGGATGGCTACGCCTTC. The encoded protein is CASSLVRVTGDGYAF.

A remark on this clonotype: At one boundary the junction diverges from the germline segment, which might be a read error. The gene calls are TRBV11-1 and TRBJ2-1; TRBD2 might be the D (5 bases). CDR1 is SGHAT, CDR2 FQDESV, per germline (reference sequence). The CDR3 is 14 amino acids. CDR3 residues: CAIPDGFLRDEQFF. For the CDR3, the DNA is TGTGCCATCCCGGACGGCTTTTTGAGGGATGAACAGTTCTTC.

This clonotype was detected ten times or more. The CDR3 reads CASSLDGRLYTGELFF. The CDR3 bases are TGTGCCAGCAGCTTAGATGGGAGACTATACACCGGGGAGCTGTTTTTT. The chain carries TRBV11-2 and TRBJ2-2, with D perhaps matching TRBD2 (5 bases). This CDR3 has 16 amino acids. Germline V gene lookup returns CDR1 SGHAT and CDR2 FQNNGV. V was shortened by 0 bases and J by 3 bases, with 11 bases between the two germline ends.

Concerning this clonotype: A junction end diverges from the germline sequence, so it may reflect a read error. This chain connects TRBV4-3 to TRBJ1-4; D not certain. Germline CDR1 and CDR2: LGHNA and YSLEER. CDR3 length: 13 amino acids. The CDR3 reads CANSRDANEKLFF. CDR3 sequence (DNA): TGCGCCAACAGCCGGGATGCTAATGAAAAACTGTTTTTT.

This clonotype was seen ten or more times. The V and J genes are TRBV4-1 and TRBJ2-3; D is unclear. Deletions cut 0 bases from V and 1 base from J, with 5 bases between. CDR1 is MGHRA and CDR2 is YSYEKL in the germline V gene. This CDR3 has 14 residues. CDR3 residues: CASSQDPGTDTQYF. Here the CDR3 DNA reads TGCGCCAGCAGCCAAGATCCAGGCACAGATACGCAGTATTTT.

The chain combines TRBV6-1 with TRBJ1-5, with a tentative D call TRBD1 (5 bases). Germline CDR1 is MNHNS and CDR2 is SASEGT. The CDR3 runs 15 residues. Trimming pared 7 bases from V and 0 bases from J, leaving 13 bases between. The CDR3 DNA sequence: TGTGCCAGCAATCGGGACCCCAATAGCAATCAGCCCCAGCATTTT. This gives the protein CASNRDPNSNQPQHF.

Remarks on this clonotype: A much bigger clone sits one base away, suggesting this may be a read error. This sequence joins TRBV5-1 and TRBJ1-1; D might be TRBD1 (5 bases). This CDR3 has 15 residues. CDR1 SGHRS and CDR2 YFSETQ come from the germline V gene. As DNA, the CDR3 is TGCGCCAGCAGCTTTCTGGGACGGGCGAACACTGAAGCTCTCTTT. Its protein product is CASSFLGRANTEALF.

In the case of this clonotype: A read error is possible here, since a much larger clone lies one base away. The chain carries TRBV4-1 and TRBJ1-3; no clear D gene. Deletions cut 7 bases from V and 0 bases from J, with 16 bases between. Germline CDR1 reads MGHRA; CDR2 reads YSYEKL. The CDR3 runs 16 residues. The CDR3 DNA reads as TGCGCCAGCAACCATAGGACGGGAATCTCTGGAAACACCATATATTTT. Residues: CASNHRTGISGNTIYF.

The genes are TRBV12-3 or TRBV12-4 and TRBJ2-5; D is ambiguous. V was trimmed by 11 bases and J by 4 bases, leaving 17 bases between them. The CDR3 spans 13 residues. The CDR3 DNA is TGTGCCGGCACTTTAATAGTGGGAGAGACCCAGTACTTC. Protein: CAGTLIVGETQYF.

This clonotype occurred once. CDR3 sequence: CASSENRGANVLTF. CDR3 DNA sequence: TGTGCCAGCAGCGAGAATCGTGGGGCCAACGTCCTGACTTTC. The rearrangement uses TRBV11-2 and TRBJ2-6; D remains ambiguous. CDR3 length: 14 amino acids. Between the trimmed V and J ends, which lost 5 bases and 3 bases, there was a span of 8 bases. The germline gives CDR1 SGHAT, CDR2 FQNNGV. Together with reference TRBV11-2 and TRBJ2-6, the CDR3 gives the full variable domain: EAGVAQSPRYKIIEKRQSVAFWCNPISGHATLYWYQQILGQGPKLLIQFQNNGVVDDSQLPKDRFSAERLKGVDSTLKIQPAKLEDSAVYLCASSENRGANVLTFGAGSRLTVL.

As regards this clonotype: Germline and junction disagree at one end, which may indicate a read error. The J gene is TRBJ1-4, the V gene TRBV11-1, with D tentatively TRBD1 (5 bases). This CDR3 is built from 15 residues. Germline CDR1 reads SGHAT; CDR2 reads FQDESV (reference sequence). CDR3 region: CASSIPGTENEKLSF. The CDR3 coding sequence is TGTGCCAGTAGCATCCCTGGGACGGAAAATGAAAAACTGTCTTTT.

This clonotype has a handful of counts. This rearrangement joins TRBV6-1 to TRBJ2-1, with TRBD2 matching 9 bases. The CDR3 runs 14 residues. Germline CDR1 reads MNHNS; CDR2 reads SASEGT. Trimming took 6 bases from V and 4 from J; bases not matched to a gene: 4. CDR3 sequence (DNA): TGTGCCAGCAGGACTAGCGGAGGGTACAATGAGCAGTTCTTC. Amino acids: CASRTSGGYNEQFF.

This chain connects TRBV11-2 to TRBJ2-5, with TRBD2 identical over 11 bases. The V and J ends lost 1 base and 1 base, in that order; junction bases with no gene match: 2. Germline CDR1 and CDR2: SGHAT and FQNNGV. The CDR3 contains 16 residues. The CDR3 nucleotides read TGTGCCAGCAGCTTAGGGACTAGCGGGCTCCAAGAGACCCAGTACTTC. Its translation: CASSLGTSGLQETQYF.

The V gene is TRBV29-1, the J gene TRBJ1-5; D may be TRBD1 (6 bases). The CDR3 has 13 residues. Germline-derived CDR1 and CDR2 are SQVTM and ANQGSEA. The V and J ends lost 6 bases and 11 bases respectively, with 20 bases between them. The CDR3 nucleotides read TGCAGCGTAGACAGGCCCACCGGGCAGTCCCAGCATTTT. Protein sequence: CSVDRPTGQSQHF.

The sample holds many counts of this clonotype. This rearrangement joins TRBV5-6 to TRBJ1-2, with 10 bases aligning to TRBD1. There are 15 residues in the CDR3. Germline CDR1 SGHDT, CDR2 YYEEEE. After removal of 4 bases from V and 4 bases from J, the junction contained 7 bases not matched to a gene. In nucleotides, the CDR3 is TGTGCCAGCAGCGCACCGGGACAGGGGTTCTATGGCTACACCTTC. Translated, it gives CASSAPGQGFYGYTF.

As regards this clonotype: This could be a read error, since a much larger clone is one nucleotide away. The rearrangement joins TRBV29-1 to TRBJ2-1; perhaps TRBD1 as D (7 bases). Germline V gene lookup returns CDR1 SQVTM and CDR2 ANQGSEA. This CDR3 has 12 residues. CDR3 region: CSARPGGNERFF. The CDR3 nucleotides read TGCAGCGCCCGCCCAGGGGGGAATGAGCGGTTCTTC.

As for this clonotype: This may be a read error, as it is one base from a much larger clone. The rearrangement joins TRBV14 to TRBJ2-1; no clear D. This CDR3 region has 13 residues. V lost 6 bases and J lost 6, with 12 bases in between. Germline V gene lookup returns CDR1 SGHDN and CDR2 FVKESK. The CDR3 reads CASRPGRLNEQFF. CDR3 nucleotides: TGTGCCAGCAGACCAGGACGGCTCAATGAGCAGTTCTTC.

A word on this clonotype: A much larger clonotype is one base distant, so this may be a read error. The conserved phenylalanine or tryptophan normally closing the CDR3 is absent here, so this likely arose from a read error. The CDR3 reads CASSDPGLAYEQYL. The CDR3 DNA sequence: TGTGCCAGCAGTGATCCGGGACTAGCCTACGAGCAGTACTTA. V usage is TRBV6-2 or TRBV6-3 and J usage is TRBJ2-7, with 8 bases fitting TRBD2. V shed 5 bases, J shed 2 bases, and the junction held 5 bases outside the gene matches. The CDR3 length is 14 residues. Germline values: CDR1 MNHEY, CDR2 SVGEGT.

This chain uses TRBV30 with TRBJ2-6; D gene uncertain. The V gene lost 4 bases and the J gene lost 0 bases, with 4 bases spanning the gap. The germline V gene has CDR1 GTSNPN and CDR2 SVGIG (reference sequence). The length of the CDR3 is 13 residues. The CDR3 coding sequence is TGTGCCTGGAAAGCCTCTGGGGCCAACGTCCTGACTTTC. As protein: CAWKASGANVLTF.